This T cell receptor beta chain was sequenced for a study of chemoradiotherapy in HPV16-positive cancers. The V end lost 2 bases, the J end lost 3 bases, and 10 bases lay between the germline ends. The CDR3 loop spans 15 amino acids. Germline V CDR1 and CDR2: MRHNA, SNTAGT. As for this clone: Its antigen remains unknown.

Profiled with immunoSEQ multiplex PCR; TCRdb holds only in-frame clones, not every one. The data hold 20,000 to 30,000 clones, with less than 95% observed a single time. Overall study findings and caveats: HPV-responsive T-cell expansion during chemoradiotherapy was linked to improved recurrence-free survival in HPV16-positive patients. Candidate HPV-specific clones and E7-related TCR motifs grew in tumor during treatment.

The V and J genes are TRBV6-4 and TRBJ2-2; possibly TRBD2 for D (6 bases). This sequence originates from a human donor with HPV-associated anogenital cancer. This material was acquired from a patient who underwent chemoradiotherapy. CDR3 sequence reads: CASSDTGEHTGELFF. CDR3 nucleotide sequence: TGTGCCAGCAGTGACACGGGGGAGCACACCGGGGAGCTGTTTTTT.